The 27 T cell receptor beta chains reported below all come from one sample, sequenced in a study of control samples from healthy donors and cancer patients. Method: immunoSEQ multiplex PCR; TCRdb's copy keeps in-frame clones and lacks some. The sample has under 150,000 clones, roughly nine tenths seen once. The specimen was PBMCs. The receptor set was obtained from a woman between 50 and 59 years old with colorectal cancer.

The CDR3 DNA reads as TGTGCCAGCAGCTCGACAGGGACTCCCAGAATCTACGAGCAGTACTTC. Translated, it gives CASSSTGTPRIYEQYF. This chain links TRBV11-2 with TRBJ2-7; perhaps TRBD1 as D (7 bases). This CDR3 contains 16 residues. Between the trimmed V and J ends, which lost 4 bases and 3 bases, there was a span of 19 bases. The germline gives CDR1 SGHAT, CDR2 FQNNGV.

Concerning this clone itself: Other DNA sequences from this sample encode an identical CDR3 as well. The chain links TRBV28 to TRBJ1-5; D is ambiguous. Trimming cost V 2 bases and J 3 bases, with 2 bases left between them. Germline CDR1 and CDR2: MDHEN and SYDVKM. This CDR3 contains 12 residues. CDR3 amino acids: CASSLLNQPQHF. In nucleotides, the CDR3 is TGTGCCAGCAGTTTACTCAATCAGCCCCAGCATTTT. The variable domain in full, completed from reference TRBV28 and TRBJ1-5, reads DVKVTQSSRYLVKRTGEKVFLECVQDMDHENMFWYRQDPGLGLRLIYFSYDVKMKEKGDIPEGYSVSREKKERFSLILESASTNQTSMYLCASSLLNQPQHFGDGTRLSIL.

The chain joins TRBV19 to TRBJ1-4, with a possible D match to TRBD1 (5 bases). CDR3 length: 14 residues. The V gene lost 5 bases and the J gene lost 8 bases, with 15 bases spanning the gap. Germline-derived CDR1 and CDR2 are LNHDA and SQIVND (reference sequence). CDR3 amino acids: CASSVGVRREKLFF. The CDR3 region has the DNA TGTGCCAGTAGTGTAGGGGTACGGCGGGAAAAACTGTTTTTT.

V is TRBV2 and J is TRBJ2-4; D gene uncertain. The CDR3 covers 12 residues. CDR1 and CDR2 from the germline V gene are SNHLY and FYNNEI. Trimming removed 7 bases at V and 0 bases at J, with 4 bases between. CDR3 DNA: TGTGCCAGCATGGGAGCCAAAAACATTCAGTACTTC. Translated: CASMGAKNIQYF.

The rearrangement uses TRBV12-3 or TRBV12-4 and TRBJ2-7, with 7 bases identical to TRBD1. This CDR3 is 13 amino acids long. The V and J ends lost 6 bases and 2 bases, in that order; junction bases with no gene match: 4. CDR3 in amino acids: CASSQGQPYEQYF. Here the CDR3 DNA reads TGTGCCAGCAGCCAGGGACAGCCCTACGAGCAGTACTTC.

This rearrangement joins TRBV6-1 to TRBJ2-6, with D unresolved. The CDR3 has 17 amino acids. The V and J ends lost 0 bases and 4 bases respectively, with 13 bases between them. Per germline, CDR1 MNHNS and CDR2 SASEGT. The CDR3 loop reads CASSEALVDSGANVLTF. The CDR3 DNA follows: TGTGCCAGCAGTGAAGCGTTGGTCGATTCCGGGGCCAACGTCCTGACTTTC.

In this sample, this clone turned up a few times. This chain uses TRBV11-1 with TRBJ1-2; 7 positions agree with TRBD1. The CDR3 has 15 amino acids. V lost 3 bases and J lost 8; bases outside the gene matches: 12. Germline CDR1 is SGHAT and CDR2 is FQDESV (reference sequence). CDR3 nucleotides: TGTGCCAGCAGCTTTTCGGGACAGCCGACGGACGGCTACACCTTC. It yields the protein CASSFSGQPTDGYTF.

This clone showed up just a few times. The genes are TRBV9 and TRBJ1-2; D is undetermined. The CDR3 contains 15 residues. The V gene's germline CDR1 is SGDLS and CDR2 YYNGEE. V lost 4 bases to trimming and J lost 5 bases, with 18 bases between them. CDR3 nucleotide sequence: TGTGCCAGCAGCCCAAGCCGGGTACAGCTATATGGCTACACCTTC. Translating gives CASSPSRVQLYGYTF.

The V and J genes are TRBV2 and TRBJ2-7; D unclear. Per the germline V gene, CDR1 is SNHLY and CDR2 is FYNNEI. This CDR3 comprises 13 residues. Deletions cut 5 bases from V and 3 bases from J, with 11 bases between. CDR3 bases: TGTGCCAGCAGTCCAAGACTCGGCTACGAGCAGTACTTC. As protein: CASSPRLGYEQYF.

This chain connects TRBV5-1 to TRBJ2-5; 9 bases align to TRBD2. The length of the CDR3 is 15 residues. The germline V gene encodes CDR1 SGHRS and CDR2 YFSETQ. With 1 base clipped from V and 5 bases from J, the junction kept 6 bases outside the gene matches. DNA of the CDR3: TGCGCCAGCAGCTTGTTCGCTAGCGGGATGGAGACCCAGTACTTC. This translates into CASSLFASGMETQYF. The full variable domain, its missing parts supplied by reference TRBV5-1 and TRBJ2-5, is KAGVTQTPRYLIKTRGQQVTLSCSPISGHRSVSWYQQTPGQGLQFLFEYFSETQRNKGNFPGRFSGRQFSNSRSEMNVSTLELGDSALYLCASSLFASGMETQYFGPGTRLLVL.

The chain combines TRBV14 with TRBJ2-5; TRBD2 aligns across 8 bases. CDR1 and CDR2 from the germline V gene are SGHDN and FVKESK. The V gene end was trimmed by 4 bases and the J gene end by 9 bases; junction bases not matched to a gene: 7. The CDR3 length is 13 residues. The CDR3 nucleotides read TGTGCCAGCAGCCTTCAAGCGGGAGTGTCCCAGTACTTC. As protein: CASSLQAGVSQYF.

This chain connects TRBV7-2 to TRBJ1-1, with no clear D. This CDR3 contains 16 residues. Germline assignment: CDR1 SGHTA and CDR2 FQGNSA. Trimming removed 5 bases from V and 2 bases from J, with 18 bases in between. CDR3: CASSPFTILANTEAFF. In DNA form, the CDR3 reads TGTGCCAGCAGCCCATTCACGATTTTGGCCAACACTGAAGCTTTCTTT.

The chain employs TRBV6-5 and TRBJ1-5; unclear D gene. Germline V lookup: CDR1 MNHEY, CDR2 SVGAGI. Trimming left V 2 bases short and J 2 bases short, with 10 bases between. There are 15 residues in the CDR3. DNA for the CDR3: TGTGCCAGCAGTTACAGTGGACGGGGCAATCAGCCCCAGCATTTT. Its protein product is CASSYSGRGNQPQHF.

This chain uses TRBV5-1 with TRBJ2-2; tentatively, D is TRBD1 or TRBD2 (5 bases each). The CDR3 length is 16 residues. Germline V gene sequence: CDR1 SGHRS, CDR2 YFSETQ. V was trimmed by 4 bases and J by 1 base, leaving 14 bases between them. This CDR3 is CASSGGESRNTGELFF. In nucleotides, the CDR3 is TGCGCCAGCAGCGGGGGTGAGTCGCGGAACACCGGGGAGCTGTTTTTT. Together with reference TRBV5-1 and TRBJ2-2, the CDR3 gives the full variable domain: KAGVTQTPRYLIKTRGQQVTLSCSPISGHRSVSWYQQTPGQGLQFLFEYFSETQRNKGNFPGRFSGRQFSNSRSEMNVSTLELGDSALYLCASSGGESRNTGELFFGEGSRLTVL.

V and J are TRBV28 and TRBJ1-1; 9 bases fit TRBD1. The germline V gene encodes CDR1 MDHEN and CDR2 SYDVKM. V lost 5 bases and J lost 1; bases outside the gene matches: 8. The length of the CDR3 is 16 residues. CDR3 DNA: TGTGCCAGCAGTCCTTACAGGGGGCTAACGAACACTGAAGCTTTCTTT. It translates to CASSPYRGLTNTEAFF.

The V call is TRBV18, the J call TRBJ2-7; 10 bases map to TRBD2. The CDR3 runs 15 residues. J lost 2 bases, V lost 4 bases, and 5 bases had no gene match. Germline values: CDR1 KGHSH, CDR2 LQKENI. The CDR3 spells CASSRQLAGPYEQYF. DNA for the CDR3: TGTGCCAGCTCACGCCAACTAGCGGGGCCCTACGAGCAGTACTTC.

The CDR3 protein is CASSLDGALNTGELFF. Here the CDR3 DNA reads TGCGCCAGCAGCCTTGACGGCGCACTCAACACCGGGGAGCTGTTTTTT. V is TRBV5-1 and J is TRBJ2-2; D ambiguous. Germline V lookup: CDR1 SGHRS, CDR2 YFSETQ. The V and J ends lost 4 bases and 2 bases respectively, with 15 bases between them. The CDR3 loop spans 16 amino acids.

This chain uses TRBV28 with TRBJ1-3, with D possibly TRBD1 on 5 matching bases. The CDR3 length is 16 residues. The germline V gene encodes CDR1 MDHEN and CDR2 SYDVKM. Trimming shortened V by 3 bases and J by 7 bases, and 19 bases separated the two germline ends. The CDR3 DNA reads TGTGCCAGCAGTTTGGTATCCGCAGGGTTTAGTAACACCATATATTTT. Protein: CASSLVSAGFSNTIYF.

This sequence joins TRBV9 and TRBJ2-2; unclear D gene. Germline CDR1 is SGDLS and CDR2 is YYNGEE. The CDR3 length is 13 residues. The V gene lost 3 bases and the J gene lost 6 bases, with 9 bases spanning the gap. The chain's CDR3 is CASSAVGSGELFF. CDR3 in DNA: TGTGCCAGCAGCGCGGTAGGTTCCGGGGAGCTGTTTTTT.

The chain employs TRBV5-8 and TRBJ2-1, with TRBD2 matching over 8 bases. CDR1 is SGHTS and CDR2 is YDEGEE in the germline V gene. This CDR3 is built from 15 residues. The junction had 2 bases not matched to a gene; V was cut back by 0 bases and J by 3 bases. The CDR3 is CASSLVLAGYNEQFF. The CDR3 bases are TGTGCCAGCAGCTTGGTGCTAGCGGGCTACAATGAGCAGTTCTTC.

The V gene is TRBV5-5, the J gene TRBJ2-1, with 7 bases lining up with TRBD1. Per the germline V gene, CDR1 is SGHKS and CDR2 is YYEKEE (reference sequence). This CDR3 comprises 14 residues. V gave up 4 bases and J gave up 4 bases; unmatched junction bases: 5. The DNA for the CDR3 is TGTGCCAGCAGCCTAGACAGGGCATACAATGAGCAGTTCTTC. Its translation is CASSLDRAYNEQFF. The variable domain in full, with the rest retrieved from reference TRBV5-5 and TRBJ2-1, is DAGVTQSPTHLIKTRGQQVTLRCSPISGHKSVSWYQQVLGQGPQFIFQYYEKEERGRGNFPDRFSARQFPNYSSELNVNALLLGDSALYLCASSLDRAYNEQFFGPGTRLTVL.

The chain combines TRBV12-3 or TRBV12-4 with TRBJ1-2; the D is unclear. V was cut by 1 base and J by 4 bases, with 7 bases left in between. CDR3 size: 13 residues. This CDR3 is CASSLVGSYGYTF. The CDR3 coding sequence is TGTGCCAGCAGTTTAGTAGGCAGCTATGGCTACACCTTC.

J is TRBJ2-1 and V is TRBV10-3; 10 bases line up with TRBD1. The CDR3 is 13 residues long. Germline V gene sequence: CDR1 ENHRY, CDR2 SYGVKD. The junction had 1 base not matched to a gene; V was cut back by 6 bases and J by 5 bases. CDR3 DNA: TGTGCCATCAGGGACAGGGGGAACAATGAGCAGTTCTTC. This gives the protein CAIRDRGNNEQFF.

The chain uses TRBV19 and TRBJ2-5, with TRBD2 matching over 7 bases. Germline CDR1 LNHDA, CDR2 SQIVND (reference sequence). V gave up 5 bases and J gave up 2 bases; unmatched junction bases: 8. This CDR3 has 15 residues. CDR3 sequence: CASSPSGGFQETQYF. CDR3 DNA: TGTGCCAGTAGTCCATCCGGGGGGTTTCAAGAGACCCAGTACTTC.

The CDR3 DNA follows: TGTGCCAGCAGCTTGGCCGGGGACACTGAAGCTTTCTTT. It specifies CASSLAGDTEAFF. The chain is built from TRBV5-4 and TRBJ1-1; no reliable D call. V lost 0 bases to trimming and J lost 3 bases, with 6 bases between them. The CDR3 length is 13 residues. Germline V gives CDR1 SGHNT, CDR2 YYREEE (reference sequence).

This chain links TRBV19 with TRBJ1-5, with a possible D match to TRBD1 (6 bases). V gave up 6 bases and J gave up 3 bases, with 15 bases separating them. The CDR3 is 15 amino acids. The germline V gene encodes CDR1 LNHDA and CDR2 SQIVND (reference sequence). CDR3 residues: CASRLQGFDNQPQHF. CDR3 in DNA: TGTGCCAGTAGATTACAGGGTTTCGACAATCAGCCCCAGCATTTT. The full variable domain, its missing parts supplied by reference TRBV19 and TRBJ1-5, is DGGITQSPKYLFRKEGQNVTLSCEQNLNHDAMYWYRQDPGQGLRLIYYSQIVNDFQKGDIAEGYSVSREKKESFPLTVTSAQKNPTAFYLCASRLQGFDNQPQHFGDGTRLSIL.

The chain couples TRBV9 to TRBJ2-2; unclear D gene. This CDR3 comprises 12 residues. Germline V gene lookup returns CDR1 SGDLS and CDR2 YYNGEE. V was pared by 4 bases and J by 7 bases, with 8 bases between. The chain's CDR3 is CASSKTSGELFF. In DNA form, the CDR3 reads TGTGCCAGCAGCAAAACGAGCGGGGAGCTGTTTTTT. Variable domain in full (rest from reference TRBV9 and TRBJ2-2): DSGVTQTPKHLITATGQRVTLRCSPRSGDLSVYWYQQSLDQGLQFLIQYYNGEERAKGNILERFSAQQFPDLHSELNLSSLELGDSALYFCASSKTSGELFFGEGSRLTVL.